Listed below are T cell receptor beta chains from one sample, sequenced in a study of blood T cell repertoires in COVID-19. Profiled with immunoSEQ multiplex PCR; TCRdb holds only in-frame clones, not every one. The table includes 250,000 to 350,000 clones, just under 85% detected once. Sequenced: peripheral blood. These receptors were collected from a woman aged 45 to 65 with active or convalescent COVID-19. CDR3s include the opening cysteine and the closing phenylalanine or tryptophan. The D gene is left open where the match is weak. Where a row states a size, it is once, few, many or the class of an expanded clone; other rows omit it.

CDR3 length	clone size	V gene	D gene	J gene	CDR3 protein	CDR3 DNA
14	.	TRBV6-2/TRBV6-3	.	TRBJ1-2	CASSNGGRSYGYTF	TGTGCCAGCAGTAATGGTGGTCGCAGCTATGGCTACACCTTC
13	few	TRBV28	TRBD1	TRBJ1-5	CASAGGSYQPQHF	TGTGCCAGTGCAGGGGGGAGTTATCAGCCCCAGCATTTT
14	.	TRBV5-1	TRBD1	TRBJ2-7	CASSLGTGGHEQYF	TGCGCCAGCAGCCTGGGGACAGGGGGCCACGAGCAGTACTTC
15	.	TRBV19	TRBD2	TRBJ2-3	CASSRRERDTDTQYF	TGTGCCAGTAGTCGAAGGGAGCGGGACACAGATACGCAGTATTTT
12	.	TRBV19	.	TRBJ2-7	CASSNRAGEQYF	TGTGCCAGTAGTAATCGTGCGGGGGAGCAGTACTTC
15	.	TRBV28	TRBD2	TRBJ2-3	CASSSSGANTDTQYF	TGTGCCAGCAGTAGTAGCGGGGCCAACACAGATACGCAGTATTTT
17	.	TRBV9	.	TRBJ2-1	CASSVGGALISYNEQFF	TGTGCCAGCAGCGTTGGGGGGGCCCTGATCTCCTACAATGAGCAGTTCTTC
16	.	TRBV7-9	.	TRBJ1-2	CASSLIRGIANYGYTF	TGTGCCAGCAGCTTAATTAGGGGAATAGCTAACTATGGCTACACCTTC
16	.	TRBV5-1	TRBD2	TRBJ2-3	CASSTLSGSRRDTQYF	TGCGCCAGCAGTACCCTTAGCGGGAGTAGGCGAGATACGCAGTATTTT
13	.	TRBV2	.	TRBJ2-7	CASSPGGLGEQYF	TGTGCCAGCAGTCCTGGGGGGTTGGGCGAGCAGTACTTC
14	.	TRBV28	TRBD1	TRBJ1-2	CASRTTGDGYGYTF	TGTGCCAGCAGGACTACAGGGGACGGCTATGGCTACACCTTC
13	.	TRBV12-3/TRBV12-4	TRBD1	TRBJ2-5	CASSTGQGATQYF	TGTGCCAGCAGTACCGGACAGGGAGCGACCCAGTACTTC
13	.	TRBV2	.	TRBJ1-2	CASSQGGNYGYTF	TGTGCCAGCAGCCAGGGAGGAAACTATGGCTACACCTTC
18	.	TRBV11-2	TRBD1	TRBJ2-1	CASKFPGQSDSGYNEQFF	TGTGCCAGCAAATTCCCGGGACAGTCAGATTCGGGGTACAATGAGCAGTTCTTC
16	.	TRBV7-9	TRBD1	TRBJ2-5	CASSPDRGEKQETQYF	TGTGCCAGCAGCCCTGACAGGGGGGAAAAACAAGAGACCCAGTACTTC
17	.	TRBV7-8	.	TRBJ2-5	CASSLARRGQKTETQYF	TGTGCCAGCAGCTTAGCCCGGCGCGGACAAAAAACAGAGACCCAGTACTTC
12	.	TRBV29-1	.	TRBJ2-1	CSVEQYYNEQFF	TGCAGCGTTGAGCAGTACTACAATGAGCAGTTCTTC
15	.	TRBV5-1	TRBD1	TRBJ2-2	CASSKPGQGVGELFF	TGCGCCAGCAGCAAACCGGGACAGGGGGTCGGGGAGCTGTTTTTT
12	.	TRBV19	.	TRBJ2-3	CASGIAGNTQYF	TGTGCCAGCGGGATCGCAGGAAATACGCAGTATTTT
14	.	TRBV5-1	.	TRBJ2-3	CASSLGGETDTQYF	TGCGCCAGCAGCTTGGGGGGAGAGACAGATACGCAGTATTTT
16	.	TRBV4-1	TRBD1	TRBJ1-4	CASSQGTGVTNEKLFF	TGCGCCAGCAGCCAAGGGACAGGGGTAACTAATGAAAAACTGTTTTTT
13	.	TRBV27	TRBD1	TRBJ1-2	CASSDRGLDGYTF	TGTGCCAGCAGTGACAGGGGGCTGGATGGCTACACCTTC
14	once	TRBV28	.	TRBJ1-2	CASRLADRNYGYTF	TGTGCCAGCAGGCTCGCGGACAGAAACTATGGCTACACCTTC
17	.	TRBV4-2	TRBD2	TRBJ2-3	CASSQELAGTSTDTQYF	TGTGCCAGCAGCCAAGAACTAGCGGGAACTAGCACAGATACGCAGTATTTT
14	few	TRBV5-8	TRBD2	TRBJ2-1	CASSGGRIVYEQFF	TGTGCCAGCTCGGGCGGGAGAATTGTATATGAGCAGTTCTTC
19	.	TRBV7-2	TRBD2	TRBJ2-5	CASSLVTSGGPTLQETQYF	TGTGCCAGCAGCTTAGTTACTAGCGGGGGCCCCACCTTACAAGAGACCCAGTACTTC
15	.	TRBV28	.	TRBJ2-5	CASSLALLGRETQYF	TGTGCCAGCAGTTTAGCTCTATTGGGGAGGGAGACCCAGTACTTC
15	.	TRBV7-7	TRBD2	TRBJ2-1	CASSQSGSGYNEQFF	TGTGCCAGCAGTCAAAGCGGGAGCGGTTACAATGAGCAGTTCTTC
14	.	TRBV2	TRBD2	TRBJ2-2	CASKKRERSGELFF	TGTGCCAGCAAAAAGCGGGAGAGGTCCGGGGAGCTGTTTTTT
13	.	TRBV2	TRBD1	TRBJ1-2	CASRTGQGYGYTF	TGTGCCAGCAGAACAGGACAGGGGTATGGCTACACCTTC
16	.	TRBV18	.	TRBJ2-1	CASSPPGLLYSNEQFF	TGTGCCAGCTCACCACCAGGACTACTCTACTCCAATGAGCAGTTCTTC
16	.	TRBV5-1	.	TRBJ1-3	CASSLDPVVSGNTIYF	TGCGCCAGCAGCTTGGATCCAGTGGTCTCTGGAAACACCATATATTTT
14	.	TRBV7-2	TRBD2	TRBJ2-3	CASAGLAGLHTQYF	TGTGCCAGCGCGGGGTTAGCGGGGTTGCATACGCAGTATTTT
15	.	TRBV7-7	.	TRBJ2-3	CASSSKRDSTDTQYF	TGTGCCAGCAGCTCGAAACGAGACTCCACAGATACGCAGTATTTT
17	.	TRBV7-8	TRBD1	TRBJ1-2	CASSHYGQAGFRNGYTF	TGTGCCAGCAGCCACTACGGACAGGCCGGATTTCGGAATGGCTACACCTTC
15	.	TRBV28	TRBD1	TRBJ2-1	CASRPEGTAYNEQFF	TGTGCCAGCAGGCCAGAGGGGACAGCCTACAATGAGCAGTTCTTC
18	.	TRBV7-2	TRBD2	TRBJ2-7	CASSLRTSGQQGAYEQYF	TGTGCCAGCAGCCTCCGGACTAGCGGGCAACAAGGGGCCTACGAGCAGTACTTC
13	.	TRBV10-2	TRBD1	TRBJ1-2	CASRDGQGNGYTF	TGCGCCAGCAGGGACGGACAGGGCAATGGCTACACCTTC
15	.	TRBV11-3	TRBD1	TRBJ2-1	CASSSTGNVANEQFF	TGTGCCAGCAGCTCGACAGGGAACGTGGCAAATGAGCAGTTCTTC
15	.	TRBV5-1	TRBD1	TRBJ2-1	CASSLDRGEYNEQFF	TGCGCCAGCAGCTTGGACAGGGGGGAATACAATGAGCAGTTCTTC
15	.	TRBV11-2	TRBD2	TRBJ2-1	CASSLNSGGNNEQFF	TGTGCCAGCAGCTTAAATAGCGGGGGGAACAATGAGCAGTTCTTC
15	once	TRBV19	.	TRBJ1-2	CASRTQDRASYGYTF	TGTGCCAGTAGGACCCAGGACAGAGCTTCCTATGGCTACACCTTC
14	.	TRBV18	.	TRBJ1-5	CASSPGGVDQPQHF	TGTGCCAGCTCACCAGGGGGGGTAGATCAGCCCCAGCATTTT
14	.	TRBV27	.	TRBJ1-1	CASSPTGRNTEAFF	TGTGCCAGCAGTCCCACAGGGCGGAACACTGAAGCTTTCTTT
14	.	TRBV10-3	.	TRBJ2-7	CAISEAGDSYEQYF	TGTGCCATCAGTGAGGCAGGGGACTCCTACGAGCAGTACTTC
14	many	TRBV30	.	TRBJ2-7	CAWNPGGPSYEQYF	TGTGCCTGGAACCCAGGAGGCCCCTCCTACGAGCAGTACTTC
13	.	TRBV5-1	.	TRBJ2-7	CASSLQGRYEQYF	TGCGCCAGCAGCTTACAGGGAAGGTACGAGCAGTACTTC
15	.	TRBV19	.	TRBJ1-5	CASSSRGDGDQPQHF	TGTGCCAGTAGTAGCAGGGGAGATGGTGATCAGCCCCAGCATTTT
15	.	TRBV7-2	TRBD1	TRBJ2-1	CASRTGQGLGDEQFF	TGTGCCAGCAGAACGGGACAGGGCTTGGGGGATGAGCAGTTCTTC
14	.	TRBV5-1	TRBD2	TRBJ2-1	CASSPLAGVNEQFF	TGCGCCAGCAGCCCCCTAGCGGGAGTAAATGAGCAGTTCTTC
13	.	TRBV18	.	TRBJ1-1	CASSPIALPEAFF	TGTGCCAGCTCACCGATAGCGCTGCCTGAAGCTTTCTTT
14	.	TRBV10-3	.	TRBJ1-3	CAIQTGETGNTIYF	TGTGCCATCCAGACGGGGGAGACCGGAAACACCATATATTTT
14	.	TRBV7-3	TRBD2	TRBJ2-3	CASSPGLVTDTQYF	TGTGCCAGCAGCCCCGGACTAGTCACAGATACGCAGTATTTT
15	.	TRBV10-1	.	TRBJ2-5	CASSESQAPQETQYF	TGCGCCAGCAGTGAGTCTCAGGCCCCCCAAGAGACCCAGTACTTC
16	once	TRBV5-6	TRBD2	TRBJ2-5	CASSLYLAGGRETQYF	TGTGCCAGCAGCTTGTATCTAGCGGGAGGGCGGGAGACCCAGTACTTC
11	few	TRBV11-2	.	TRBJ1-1	CASSLLTEAFF	TGTGCCAGTTCCCTCCTCACTGAAGCTTTCTTT
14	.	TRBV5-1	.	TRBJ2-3	CASSLGGFTDTQYF	TGCGCCAGCAGCTTGGGAGGCTTCACAGATACGCAGTATTTT
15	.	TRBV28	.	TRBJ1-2	CASSWADSFNYGYTF	TGTGCCAGCAGTTGGGCTGACAGCTTCAACTATGGCTACACCTTC